The T cell receptor beta chain described here comes from a study of T cell responses to AZD1222 COVID-19 vaccine (dated by TCRdb to the early 2020s). Turning to the overall study: AZD1222 recipients given second doses at about 4 weeks or at about 12 weeks were pooled, since spike-specific TCR depth and breadth were not found to differ between the two schedules. TCR sequencing was performed for 230 to 250 trial participants, of whom some 200 were given two doses of AZD1222 and approximately 25 were given two doses of MenACWY control vaccine. Trial participants were enrolled by age into 18-55, 56-69 and 70-plus year subgroups, with approximately 150, 30 and 60 TCR-sequenced participants respectively. Broad study findings and their caveats: No day 14 peak-response samples were available, so repertoires were characterized only after the peak T cell response. Conclusions about previously exposed vaccinees are limited because only six or seven AZD1222 recipients were SARS-CoV-2 seropositive at baseline. Participants were mostly white British, with more females than males. The authors suggested clonal diversity may have been underestimated. CD4 TCRs associated with the vaccine covered the entire spike protein, and the dominant responses were in regions 160-218 and 743-854. Nearly half of unique spike-specific TCRs reportedly recognized epitopes outside regions mutated in the B.1.351 and B.1.1.7 variants. A significant rise in spike-specific TCR breadth and depth was observed after two AZD1222 doses relative to day 0 and relative to MenACWY recipients. The 56-69-year group was small, and its depth increase did not reach significance, likely because of low power.

The CDR3 regions of human TCRbeta chains were analyzed by immunosequencing. The original methods were these. TCRs in the repertoires were compared against a reference library of SARS-CoV-2-specific TCRs that had been generated with the MIRA antigen-specificity platform. Breadth was defined as the fraction of unique TCRs that were SARS-CoV-2-associated, and depth was defined as the fraction of total T cells that were SARS-CoV-2-associated. Using the MIRA data, every spike-specific TCR was mapped to the spike region that the TCR reacted to and assigned to either a CD4 or a CD8 class. Log10-transformed breadth and depth values were compared by one-way ANOVA with Sidak's multiple comparisons tests. Not all clones reach the TCRdb copy of this immuneACCESS table, which keeps in-frame sequences only. Checked studies attribute under half of the gap to unresolved V genes and leave the rest unexplained. The V and J calls and the clone size are those of that table, but D and trimming were determined from the DNA. The sample table holds about 130,000 clones, of which about 94% were seen once. The ten top clones hold roughly 6.6% of the sample.

The time point label here, explained by the study, means: baseline before first vaccination. The vaccinee samples were drawn from two UK trials, COV001 and COV002, one of which was a single-blind randomized controlled phase 2/3 trial testing AZD1222 (ChAdOx1 nCoV-19) in healthy adults. Trial participant PBMC samples were collected at day 0 and day 28 after the second dose for TCRbeta chain sequencing. For CDR1 and CDR2, the germline V gene lists SGHRS and YFSETQ. Trimming costs V 2 bases and J 6 bases, and their ends lie 12 bases apart. The CDR3 goes from the cysteine to the phenylalanine over 13 residues. Here the CDR3 DNA is all that survives: 39 bases in frame from base 1. This clone was picked up a small number of times. Its recognized antigen is unknown. Per-base quality was not reported, and no clone a single base away is much larger than it.

The specimen comprised peripheral blood, sampled on day 0 of AZD1222 vaccination. The sequence links TRBV5-1 to TRBJ2-7; a weak D assignment points to TRBD2 (6 bases agree). The source of this sequence is an adult in good health. The CDR3 reads as follows: CASSFGTAGEQYF. The nucleotides read TGCGCCAGCAGCTTCGGTACAGCGGGCGAGCAGTACTTC.